These 25 T cell receptor beta chains originate from one sample sequenced in a study of siplizumab effects on memory and regulatory T cells (dated by TCRdb to between 2019 and 2020). Receptors were amplified or captured by the immunoSEQ multiplex PCR assay. In its TCRdb copy, this immuneACCESS table keeps in-frame sequences only and misses some clones. Where compared with another copy, unresolved V genes explain less than half of these, and the others have no known cause. The sample table contains 80,000 to 130,000 clones; only one count was recorded for 94% of them. About 0.6% of the sample comes from the top ten. Input material: Tregs sorted from blood. Every receptor here comes from a human donor in good health.

This clone was counted once. The chain uses TRBV28 and TRBJ2-7; D is possibly TRBD1 or TRBD2 (5 bases each). Germline V gives CDR1 MDHEN, CDR2 SYDVKM. CDR3 length: 13 amino acids. V was clipped by 3 bases and J by 5 bases, with 11 bases between them. This chain's CDR3 is CASSFGGRDEQYF. CDR3 coding DNA: TGTGCCAGCAGTTTTGGGGGTCGGGACGAGCAGTACTTC.

This chain joins TRBV28 and TRBJ1-3; possibly TRBD1 for D (6 bases). The CDR3 sequence is 13 residues long. Germline V gene sequence: CDR1 MDHEN, CDR2 SYDVKM. Trimming removed 4 bases from V and 4 bases from J, with 8 bases in between. The CDR3 reads CASSWDIGNTIYF. Here the CDR3 DNA reads TGTGCCAGCAGTTGGGACATCGGAAACACCATATATTTT.

This clone came up once. The rearrangement uses TRBV7-2 and TRBJ1-1, with no clear D. CDR1 is SGHTA and CDR2 is FQGNSA in the germline V gene. CDR3 length equals 15 residues. V lost 3 bases and J 11 bases, leaving 22 bases between the germline ends. CDR3 nucleotides: TGTGCCAGCAGCTTCCGCGGGCAGCCTACCTCTATTGCTTTCTTT. Its protein is CASSFRGQPTSIAFF.

The chain combines TRBV6-1 with TRBJ2-1, with D uncertain. V dropped 2 bases and J dropped 7 bases, with 18 bases sitting between them. Looked up from germline, CDR1 is MNHNS and CDR2 is SASEGT. The CDR3 loop spans 16 amino acids. CDR3 coding DNA: TGTGCCAGCAGTGAATATGGGCACCGCATACCAAATGAGCAGTTCTTC. It translates to CASSEYGHRIPNEQFF.

The rearrangement links TRBV19 to TRBJ1-5; no firm D call. There are 15 residues in the CDR3. Trimming stripped 5 bases from V and 3 bases from J, with 14 bases between. Per germline, CDR1 LNHDA and CDR2 SQIVND (reference sequence). Written as DNA, the CDR3 is TGTGCCAGTAGTCCCCCCGGGAGCAACAATCAGCCCCAGCATTTT. Encoded protein: CASSPPGSNNQPQHF.

The sample holds one count of this clone. V usage is TRBV2 and J usage is TRBJ2-3; a weak D match, TRBD2 (6 bases). Trimming pared 5 bases from V and 6 bases from J, leaving 15 bases between. CDR1 and CDR2 (germline): SNHLY, FYNNEI. The CDR3 has 14 amino acids. In DNA form, the CDR3 reads TGTGCCAGCAGTTCTAGGGGAGGCCGGGATACGCAGTATTTT. This sequence encodes CASSSRGGRDTQYF.

The chain uses TRBV9 and TRBJ1-3; no clear D. The CDR3 is 15 residues long. Per the germline V gene, CDR1 is SGDLS and CDR2 is YYNGEE. V lost 5 bases, J lost 0 bases, and 12 bases lay in between. CDR3 amino acids: CASSEDGISGNTIYF. In DNA, the CDR3 is TGTGCCAGCAGTGAGGACGGGATCTCTGGAAACACCATATATTTT.

V usage is TRBV5-6 and J usage is TRBJ2-1; D is ambiguous. Trimming pared 4 bases from V and 2 bases from J, leaving 10 bases between. The length of the CDR3 is 14 residues. Germline lookup yields CDR1 SGHDT and CDR2 YYEEEE. The CDR3 reads CASSTLGAYNEQFF. CDR3 sequence (DNA): TGTGCCAGCAGCACCCTAGGAGCCTACAATGAGCAGTTCTTC.

The rearrangement uses TRBV27 and TRBJ2-7, with TRBD2 matching 9 bases. The germline V gene encodes CDR1 MNHEY and CDR2 SMNVEV (reference sequence). The V and J ends lost 8 bases and 7 bases, in that order; junction bases with no gene match: 15. The CDR3 has 15 amino acids. The CDR3 DNA reads TGTGCCAGCCAACTAATTAGCGGGAGTTTCAAGGAGCAGTACTTC. Translation: CASQLISGSFKEQYF.

This chain connects TRBV7-2 to TRBJ2-1; tentative D call: TRBD2 (6 bases). The germline V and J ends were trimmed by 5 bases and 4 bases, with 18 bases remaining between them. Germline V gives CDR1 SGHTA, CDR2 FQGNSA. The CDR3 consists of 16 residues. CDR3 sequence reads: CASSPGLYGGYNEQFF. CDR3 coding DNA: TGTGCCAGCAGCCCAGGACTTTACGGGGGATACAATGAGCAGTTCTTC.

The V and J genes are TRBV19 and TRBJ2-7, with D possibly being TRBD1 or TRBD2 (5 bases each). Germline lookup yields CDR1 LNHDA and CDR2 SQIVND (reference sequence). V was shortened by 2 bases and J by 2 bases, with 16 bases between the two germline ends. The CDR3 is 16 amino acids. CDR3 DNA sequence: TGTGCCAGTAGTATAAGGAAGGGACCCGGCCCCTACGAGCAGTACTTC. It codes for CASSIRKGPGPYEQYF.

This clone has only one observation. The CDR3 sequence: CASSATAGDYNEQFF. The CDR3 DNA is TGTGCCAGCAGCGCCACAGCGGGAGACTACAATGAGCAGTTCTTC. The chain carries TRBV9 and TRBJ2-1; 8 bases are a match to TRBD2. This CDR3 has 15 residues. Germline trimming cut 3 bases from V and 3 bases from J; bases unmatched to any gene: 5. Germline V gives CDR1 SGDLS, CDR2 YYNGEE.

The chain recombines TRBV6-1 with TRBJ1-2; the D is unclear. Germline values: CDR1 MNHNS, CDR2 SASEGT. Trimming took 1 base from V and 2 from J, leaving 11 bases between them. This CDR3 comprises 15 residues. CDR3 in DNA: TGTGCCAGCAGTGAAGATTCGGGCAGCAACTATGGCTACACCTTC. Its protein product is CASSEDSGSNYGYTF.

The sample holds one count of this clone. This chain connects TRBV5-1 to TRBJ1-2; no reliable D call. The V gene lost 4 bases and the J gene lost 6 bases, with 19 bases spanning the gap. This CDR3 is 15 amino acids long. Germline CDR1 and CDR2: SGHRS and YFSETQ. Written as DNA, the CDR3 is TGCGCCAGCAGCCCGCTCAGTAGCGCGCCCGATGGCTACACCTTC. Translation: CASSPLSSAPDGYTF.

J is TRBJ2-2 and V is TRBV6-5; no definite D call. With 4 bases removed from V and 1 base from J, the gap between germline ends came to 7 bases. The CDR3 covers 14 residues. CDR1 and CDR2 from the germline V gene are MNHEY and SVGAGI. The DNA for the CDR3 is TGTGCCAGCAGTTCGTCACTGAACACCGGGGAGCTGTTTTTT. It yields the protein CASSSSLNTGELFF.

This chain joins TRBV9 and TRBJ2-2, with D uncertain. The germline V gene encodes CDR1 SGDLS and CDR2 YYNGEE. V lost 2 bases and J lost 5, with 4 bases in between. CDR3 length equals 12 residues. Written as DNA, the CDR3 is TGTGCCAGCAGCGTTATAACCGGGGAGCTGTTTTTT. It encodes CASSVITGELFF.

This clone has a single count. The chain is built from TRBV2 and TRBJ2-4; D unresolved. CDR1 and CDR2 (germline): SNHLY, FYNNEI. V lost 8 bases to trimming and J lost 0 bases, with 11 bases between them. The CDR3 is 14 amino acids. The CDR3 DNA reads as TGTGCCAGCTGTCGAGATGGAGCCAAAAACATTCAGTACTTC. Encoded protein: CASCRDGAKNIQYF.

This chain connects TRBV9 to TRBJ2-7; possibly TRBD2 for D (5 bases). The CDR3 is 14 residues long. CDR1 and CDR2 (germline): SGDLS, YYNGEE. Trimming shortened V by 0 bases and J by 3 bases, and 10 bases separated the two germline ends. CDR3 sequence: CASSVGVRGYEQYF. The DNA of the CDR3 is TGTGCCAGCAGCGTAGGGGTTCGGGGCTACGAGCAGTACTTC.

The V and J genes are TRBV9 and TRBJ2-7; TRBD2 aligns across 10 bases. This CDR3 has 16 residues. V trimming: 0 bases; J trimming: 2 bases; junction bases outside the gene matches: 5. Germline V gene lookup returns CDR1 SGDLS and CDR2 YYNGEE. The CDR3 region has the DNA TGTGCCAGCAGCGTAGCTCCAGCGGGAGGGCCCTACGAGCAGTACTTC. This codes for CASSVAPAGGPYEQYF. Filled out from reference TRBV9 and TRBJ2-7, the complete variable domain reads DSGVTQTPKHLITATGQRVTLRCSPRSGDLSVYWYQQSLDQGLQFLIQYYNGEERAKGNILERFSAQQFPDLHSELNLSSLELGDSALYFCASSVAPAGGPYEQYFGPGTRLTVT.

This clone was recorded once. The chain employs TRBV5-1 and TRBJ2-5; D is perhaps TRBD2 (5 bases). The ends were cut back, 7 bases at V and 2 bases at J, with 12 bases in the middle. Per the germline V gene, CDR1 is SGHRS and CDR2 is YFSETQ. The CDR3 totals 13 residues. For the CDR3, the DNA is TGCGCCAGCGCCAACGGGGTTCAAGAGACCCAGTACTTC. This translates into CASANGVQETQYF.

V and J are TRBV6-5 and TRBJ2-7; D may be TRBD1 (5 bases). This CDR3 comprises 14 residues. V lost 6 bases to trimming and J lost 6 bases, with 18 bases between them. Germline V lookup: CDR1 MNHEY, CDR2 SVGAGI. The CDR3 loop reads CASSPRQKRSEQYF. CDR3 in DNA: TGTGCCAGCAGCCCCAGACAGAAAAGGAGCGAGCAGTACTTC.

This clone was found a few times. The gene calls are TRBV19 and TRBJ1-5; TRBD1 agrees at 7 bases. The CDR3 extends over 14 amino acids. V gave up 6 bases and J gave up 8 bases; unmatched junction bases: 10. Germline CDR1 LNHDA, CDR2 SQIVND (reference sequence). The CDR3 sequence: CASSPRQGWKPQHF. DNA for the CDR3: TGTGCCAGTAGCCCCAGACAGGGCTGGAAGCCCCAGCATTTT.

The J gene is TRBJ2-4, the V gene TRBV2; no clear D gene. The CDR3 covers 15 residues. Germline V gene sequence: CDR1 SNHLY, CDR2 FYNNEI. Deletions cut 7 bases from V and 0 bases from J, with 13 bases between. In DNA, the CDR3 is TGTGCCAGCAAATTAGGCTCAATAGCCAAAAACATTCAGTACTTC. This gives the protein CASKLGSIAKNIQYF.

V is TRBV4-2 and J is TRBJ2-2; 8 positions match TRBD2. Germline V gene sequence: CDR1 LGHNA, CDR2 YNFKEQ. Trimming took 5 bases from V and 4 from J; bases not matched to a gene: 3. This CDR3 spans 14 amino acids. Here the CDR3 DNA reads TGTGCCAGCAGCGTCGGGAGGGGCACCGGGGAGCTGTTTTTT. Protein sequence: CASSVGRGTGELFF.

The chain joins TRBV7-8 to TRBJ2-7, with 8 nucleotides matching TRBD2. The CDR3 is 14 amino acids. Germline V CDR1 and CDR2: SGHVS, FQNEAQ. V shed 9 bases and J 2 bases; nucleotides not matched to a gene: 9. CDR3 nucleotide sequence: TGTGCCAGGAGAAGACTAGCGTCAACCTACGAGCAGTACTTC. It specifies CARRRLASTYEQYF.